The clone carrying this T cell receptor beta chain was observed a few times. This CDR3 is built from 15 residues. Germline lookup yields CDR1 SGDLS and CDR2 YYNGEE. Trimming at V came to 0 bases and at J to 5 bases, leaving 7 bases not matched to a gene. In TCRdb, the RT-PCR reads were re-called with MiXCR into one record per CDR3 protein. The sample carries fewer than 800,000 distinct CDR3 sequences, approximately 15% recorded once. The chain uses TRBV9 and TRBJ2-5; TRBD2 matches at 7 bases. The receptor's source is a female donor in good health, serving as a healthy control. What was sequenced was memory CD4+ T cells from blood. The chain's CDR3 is CASSVGGGRAETQYF. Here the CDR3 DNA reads TGTGCCAGCAGCGTAGGTGGCGGGAGAGCGGAGACCCAGTACTTC.